A selection of T cell receptor beta chains follows, all from one sample in a study of tumor T cells in aggressive B-cell lymphoma. Data came from immunoSEQ multiplex PCR; TCRdb stores just in-frame clones and leaves some out. The data contain more than 10,000 clones, 85% to 95% of them singletons. Sequences were obtained from tumor tissue. Receptors were obtained from an adult with diffuse large B cell lymphoma. Both conserved end residues are part of each CDR3. The order of the fields is D gene, J gene, CDR3 length, V gene, clone size, CDR3 protein, CDR3 DNA. The D gene is left open where the match is weak. A row's size may be missing; if present it is once, few, many or a size class.

d_call: NA; j_call: TRBJ1-1; cdr3_length: 14; v_call: TRBV2; clone_size: NA; cdr3_aa: CASSSWAANTEAFF; cdr3_nt: TGTGCCAGCAGTTCATGGGCAGCTAACACTGAAGCTTTCTTT
d_call: TRBD1; j_call: TRBJ1-5; cdr3_length: 16; v_call: TRBV28; clone_size: NA; cdr3_aa: CASSPLAGGINQPQHF; cdr3_nt: TGTGCCAGCAGCCCCCTGGCAGGGGGCATCAATCAGCCCCAGCATTTT
d_call: NA; j_call: TRBJ2-2; cdr3_length: 14; v_call: TRBV6-5; clone_size: NA; cdr3_aa: CASSLRGGPGELFF; cdr3_nt: TGTGCCAGCAGTTTAAGGGGTGGACCGGGGGAGCTGTTTTTT
d_call: TRBD2; j_call: TRBJ2-1; cdr3_length: 18; v_call: TRBV19; clone_size: NA; cdr3_aa: CASSSQRPSGANYNEQFF; cdr3_nt: TGTGCCAGTAGTTCTCAAAGACCTAGCGGGGCCAATTACAATGAGCAGTTCTTC
d_call: NA; j_call: TRBJ1-1; cdr3_length: 16; v_call: TRBV18; clone_size: NA; cdr3_aa: CASSPGGAGARAEAFF; cdr3_nt: TGTGCCAGCTCACCAGGGGGGGCGGGGGCGCGCGCTGAAGCTTTCTTT
d_call: TRBD2; j_call: TRBJ2-3; cdr3_length: 16; v_call: TRBV11-3; clone_size: NA; cdr3_aa: CASSLGDYQITDTQYF; cdr3_nt: TGTGCCAGCAGCCTGGGGGACTATCAAATCACAGATACGCAGTATTTT
d_call: NA; j_call: TRBJ1-1; cdr3_length: 14; v_call: TRBV7-2; clone_size: NA; cdr3_aa: CASSLGVSGTEAFF; cdr3_nt: TGTGCCAGCAGCTTGGGAGTTTCTGGCACTGAAGCTTTCTTT
d_call: TRBD2; j_call: TRBJ2-3; cdr3_length: 16; v_call: TRBV7-2; clone_size: once; cdr3_aa: CASSPGVEASGSGQYF; cdr3_nt: TGTGCCAGCAGCCCAGGGGTAGAGGCTAGCGGGAGCGGGCAGTATTTT
d_call: TRBD2; j_call: TRBJ2-7; cdr3_length: 12; v_call: TRBV25-1; clone_size: NA; cdr3_aa: CASSSGKYEQYF; cdr3_nt: TGTGCCAGCAGTAGCGGGAAGTACGAGCAGTACTTC
d_call: NA; j_call: TRBJ1-1; cdr3_length: 13; v_call: TRBV7-9; clone_size: few; cdr3_aa: CASSPTEGTEAFF; cdr3_nt: TGTGCCAGCAGCCCGACGGAGGGCACTGAAGCTTTCTTT
d_call: NA; j_call: TRBJ2-1; cdr3_length: 12; v_call: TRBV6-1; clone_size: NA; cdr3_aa: CASRWGLNEQFF; cdr3_nt: TGTGCCAGCAGATGGGGGCTTAATGAGCAGTTCTTC
d_call: TRBD1; j_call: TRBJ2-3; cdr3_length: 12; v_call: TRBV27; clone_size: NA; cdr3_aa: CASRGQGDTQYF; cdr3_nt: TGTGCCAGCAGAGGACAGGGCGATACGCAGTATTTT
d_call: TRBD1; j_call: TRBJ2-3; cdr3_length: 15; v_call: TRBV7-9; clone_size: NA; cdr3_aa: CASSLGTGTTDTQYF; cdr3_nt: TGTGCCAGCAGCTTAGGGACAGGGACCACAGATACGCAGTATTTT
d_call: TRBD2; j_call: TRBJ2-3; cdr3_length: 15; v_call: TRBV9; clone_size: NA; cdr3_aa: CASTWTSASTDTQYF; cdr3_nt: TGTGCCAGCACCTGGACTAGCGCTAGCACAGATACGCAGTATTTT
d_call: NA; j_call: TRBJ1-1; cdr3_length: 11; v_call: TRBV11-2; clone_size: NA; cdr3_aa: CASSRSTEAFF; cdr3_nt: TGTGCCAGCAGCCGCAGCACTGAAGCTTTCTTT
d_call: TRBD2; j_call: TRBJ2-1; cdr3_length: 17; v_call: TRBV7-3; clone_size: NA; cdr3_aa: CASSLVSGSSSYNEQFF; cdr3_nt: TGTGCCAGCAGTCTCGTTAGCGGGTCAAGCTCCTACAATGAGCAGTTCTTC
d_call: TRBD2; j_call: TRBJ2-7; cdr3_length: 14; v_call: TRBV2; clone_size: NA; cdr3_aa: CASRRLAVTYEQYF; cdr3_nt: TGTGCCAGCAGGAGACTAGCGGTAACCTACGAGCAGTACTTC
d_call: NA; j_call: TRBJ2-5; cdr3_length: 13; v_call: TRBV5-5; clone_size: NA; cdr3_aa: CASSFPREETQYF; cdr3_nt: TGTGCCAGCAGCTTCCCCAGGGAAGAGACCCAGTACTTC
d_call: NA; j_call: TRBJ1-2; cdr3_length: 14; v_call: TRBV18; clone_size: NA; cdr3_aa: CASSSEQGLLSYTF; cdr3_nt: TGTGCCAGCTCGTCGGAACAGGGCCTGCTTAGCTACACCTTC
d_call: TRBD2; j_call: TRBJ2-1; cdr3_length: 15; v_call: TRBV7-3; clone_size: once; cdr3_aa: CASSLTSGGNNEQFF; cdr3_nt: TGTGCCAGCAGCTTAACCAGCGGGGGGAACAATGAGCAGTTCTTC
d_call: TRBD2; j_call: TRBJ2-7; cdr3_length: 13; v_call: TRBV5-6; clone_size: NA; cdr3_aa: CASSFGTGGEQYF; cdr3_nt: TGTGCCAGCAGCTTCGGTACGGGAGGCGAGCAGTACTTC
d_call: NA; j_call: TRBJ1-1; cdr3_length: 13; v_call: TRBV7-6; clone_size: NA; cdr3_aa: CASSLGGTGRAFF; cdr3_nt: TGTGCCAGCAGCTTAGGGGGTACAGGACGAGCTTTCTTT
d_call: TRBD2; j_call: TRBJ2-1; cdr3_length: 16; v_call: TRBV5-4; clone_size: NA; cdr3_aa: CASSLLGTSAYNEQFF; cdr3_nt: TGTGCCAGCAGCTTGCTAGGGACTAGCGCCTACAATGAGCAGTTCTTC
d_call: NA; j_call: TRBJ1-6; cdr3_length: 15; v_call: TRBV9; clone_size: NA; cdr3_aa: CASSSVPGGNSPLHF; cdr3_nt: TGTGCCAGCAGCTCGGTCCCGGGGGGAAATTCACCCCTCCACTTT
d_call: NA; j_call: TRBJ2-7; cdr3_length: 15; v_call: TRBV9; clone_size: NA; cdr3_aa: CASSVDEGSSYEQYF; cdr3_nt: TGTGCCAGCAGCGTAGATGAAGGGAGCTCCTACGAGCAGTACTTC
d_call: NA; j_call: TRBJ2-1; cdr3_length: 18; v_call: TRBV5-6; clone_size: NA; cdr3_aa: CASSFTTGWDNSYNEQFF; cdr3_nt: TGTGCCAGCAGCTTTACTACCGGATGGGACAACTCCTACAATGAGCAGTTCTTC
d_call: NA; j_call: TRBJ1-1; cdr3_length: 11; v_call: TRBV6-1; clone_size: NA; cdr3_aa: CATSQGTEAFF; cdr3_nt: TGTGCCACCAGCCAGGGGACTGAAGCTTTCTTT
d_call: TRBD2; j_call: TRBJ2-2; cdr3_length: 12; v_call: TRBV5-6; clone_size: NA; cdr3_aa: CASSLSGSQLVF; cdr3_nt: TGTGCCAGCAGCTTAAGCGGGAGTCAGCTAGTTTTT
d_call: NA; j_call: TRBJ1-5; cdr3_length: 16; v_call: TRBV5-6; clone_size: NA; cdr3_aa: CASSREGGRSNQPQHF; cdr3_nt: TGTGCCAGCAGCCGGGAGGGGGGTCGCAGCAATCAGCCCCAGCATTTT
d_call: NA; j_call: TRBJ2-1; cdr3_length: 15; v_call: TRBV4-1; clone_size: NA; cdr3_aa: CASSQDSGSYNEQFF; cdr3_nt: TGCGCCAGCAGCCAAGATTCAGGCTCCTACAATGAGCAGTTCTTC
d_call: NA; j_call: TRBJ2-7; cdr3_length: 15; v_call: TRBV9; clone_size: NA; cdr3_aa: CASSEFGGVGYEQYF; cdr3_nt: TGTGCCAGCAGCGAATTCGGCGGGGTAGGCTACGAGCAGTACTTC
d_call: NA; j_call: TRBJ1-6; cdr3_length: 14; v_call: TRBV7-9; clone_size: NA; cdr3_aa: CVSSPLSPNSPLHF; cdr3_nt: TGTGTCAGCAGCCCCCTCTCCCCGAATTCACCCCTCCACTTT
d_call: NA; j_call: TRBJ1-1; cdr3_length: 13; v_call: TRBV28; clone_size: NA; cdr3_aa: CASSPWLNTEAFF; cdr3_nt: TGTGCCAGCAGTCCCTGGCTGAACACTGAAGCTTTCTTT
d_call: TRBD2; j_call: TRBJ2-2; cdr3_length: 15; v_call: TRBV4-2; clone_size: NA; cdr3_aa: CASSQVSGRGGELFF; cdr3_nt: TGTGCCAGCAGCCAAGTCAGCGGGAGGGGTGGGGAGCTGTTTTTT
d_call: TRBD1; j_call: TRBJ2-5; cdr3_length: 17; v_call: TRBV27; clone_size: NA; cdr3_aa: CASSLSPRTGGKETQYF; cdr3_nt: TGTGCCAGCAGTTTATCCCCGCGGACAGGGGGCAAAGAGACCCAGTACTTC
d_call: NA; j_call: TRBJ1-2; cdr3_length: 16; v_call: TRBV29-1; clone_size: NA; cdr3_aa: CSVEDRLPDSDYGYTF; cdr3_nt: TGCAGCGTTGAAGATCGGTTACCCGACAGCGACTATGGCTACACCTTC
d_call: TRBD2; j_call: TRBJ2-7; cdr3_length: 15; v_call: TRBV7-9; clone_size: NA; cdr3_aa: CASSFLGGSRYEQYF; cdr3_nt: TGTGCCAGCAGCTTTCTGGGCGGGAGTAGATACGAGCAGTACTTC
d_call: NA; j_call: TRBJ2-3; cdr3_length: 15; v_call: TRBV5-1; clone_size: NA; cdr3_aa: CASSLFTSNPDTQYF; cdr3_nt: TGCGCCAGCAGCTTGTTCACTAGCAACCCAGATACGCAGTATTTT
d_call: TRBD1; j_call: TRBJ1-4; cdr3_length: 14; v_call: TRBV7-2; clone_size: once; cdr3_aa: CASSLTGGAEKLFF; cdr3_nt: TGCGCCAGCAGCTTAACAGGGGGCGCCGAAAAACTGTTTTTT
d_call: NA; j_call: TRBJ2-7; cdr3_length: 15; v_call: TRBV6-5; clone_size: NA; cdr3_aa: CASSSHRGGGYEQYF; cdr3_nt: TGTGCCAGCAGCTCCCACCGGGGAGGGGGCTACGAGCAGTACTTC
d_call: NA; j_call: TRBJ2-7; cdr3_length: 14; v_call: TRBV2; clone_size: NA; cdr3_aa: CASSEGRLTYEQYF; cdr3_nt: TGTGCCAGCAGTGAGGGCAGGCTTACCTACGAGCAGTACTTC
d_call: TRBD1; j_call: TRBJ1-4; cdr3_length: 17; v_call: TRBV27; clone_size: NA; cdr3_aa: CASTLLGTGGSNEKLFF; cdr3_nt: TGTGCCAGCACCTTACTAGGGACAGGGGGCTCTAATGAAAAACTGTTTTTT
d_call: TRBD1; j_call: TRBJ1-2; cdr3_length: 16; v_call: TRBV7-9; clone_size: once; cdr3_aa: CASSFVGQAVAYGYTF; cdr3_nt: TGTGCCAGCAGCTTCGTCGGACAGGCGGTGGCCTATGGCTACACCTTC
d_call: NA; j_call: TRBJ1-1; cdr3_length: 13; v_call: TRBV2; clone_size: once; cdr3_aa: CASSRTRGTEAFF; cdr3_nt: TGTGCCAGCAGTCGAACCCGGGGAACTGAAGCTTTCTTT
d_call: NA; j_call: TRBJ1-2; cdr3_length: 13; v_call: TRBV30; clone_size: NA; cdr3_aa: CAWRREPARRYTF; cdr3_nt: TGTGCCTGGAGGAGGGAGCCGGCCCGTCGCTACACCTTC
d_call: TRBD2; j_call: TRBJ2-7; cdr3_length: 15; v_call: TRBV6-5; clone_size: NA; cdr3_aa: CASSYTSGCSYEQYF; cdr3_nt: TGTGCCAGCAGTTACACTAGCGGGTGTTCCTACGAGCAGTACTTC
d_call: TRBD1; j_call: TRBJ1-3; cdr3_length: 15; v_call: TRBV2; clone_size: NA; cdr3_aa: CASRGTAYSGNTIYF; cdr3_nt: TGTGCCAGCAGAGGGACAGCCTACTCTGGAAACACCATATATTTT
d_call: TRBD2; j_call: TRBJ2-5; cdr3_length: 19; v_call: TRBV27; clone_size: NA; cdr3_aa: CASSLRFGLAGGPQETQYF; cdr3_nt: TGTGCCAGCAGTTTACGATTCGGACTAGCGGGAGGGCCACAAGAGACCCAGTACTTC
d_call: TRBD1; j_call: TRBJ1-1; cdr3_length: 14; v_call: TRBV7-9; clone_size: NA; cdr3_aa: CASSGQGAPTEAFF; cdr3_nt: TGTGCCAGCAGCGGACAGGGGGCGCCCACTGAAGCTTTCTTT
d_call: NA; j_call: TRBJ1-1; cdr3_length: 14; v_call: TRBV29-1; clone_size: NA; cdr3_aa: CSVPRGGTNTEAFF; cdr3_nt: TGCAGCGTCCCCCGGGGGGGTACGAACACTGAAGCTTTCTTT
d_call: NA; j_call: TRBJ2-5; cdr3_length: 14; v_call: TRBV6-5; clone_size: NA; cdr3_aa: CASSYNRVEETQYF; cdr3_nt: TGTGCCAGCAGTTACAACAGGGTTGAAGAGACCCAGTACTTC
d_call: NA; j_call: TRBJ1-1; cdr3_length: 13; v_call: TRBV10-2; clone_size: NA; cdr3_aa: CASSSGANTEAFF; cdr3_nt: TGCGCCAGCAGTTCGGGAGCGAACACTGAAGCTTTCTTT
d_call: TRBD1; j_call: TRBJ2-7; cdr3_length: 14; v_call: TRBV19; clone_size: NA; cdr3_aa: CASSVQGHSYEQYF; cdr3_nt: TGTGCCAGTAGTGTACAGGGGCATTCCTACGAGCAGTACTTC
d_call: NA; j_call: TRBJ2-7; cdr3_length: 15; v_call: TRBV21-1; clone_size: NA; cdr3_aa: CASSKALKRDHEQYF; cdr3_nt: TGTGCCAGCAGCAAAGCGCTTAAGCGGGACCACGAGCAGTACTTC